This T cell receptor (beta chain) comes out of a study of regulatory T cells in long-lasting Graves disease. Study-wide results and limits: Less diverse TCR repertoires were seen in persistent Graves' patients than in newly diagnosed ones. TRBV28, TRBJ1-2 and TRBJ2-5 were segments that persistent disease favored.

The time point was: persistent/refractory GD, antithyroid drugs over 5 years with positive TRAb. PBMCs were the source of the RNA used for TCR sequencing. Those enrolled as patients came out of an endocrinology department in Xi'an, China. EDTA tubes were used for drawing nine milliliters of peripheral blood. V lost 1 base and J 1 base, leaving 4 bases between the germline ends. The CDR3 runs 13 residues. In germline, CDR1 is MNHNS, CDR2 SASEGT. As regards this clonotype: Its antigen remains unidentified.

Researchers made TCR beta libraries by using iRepertoire HTBI primers and running Arm-PCR on CDR3 regions. From the multiplex PCR reads, TCRdb called clonotypes with MiXCR, one entry per CDR3 protein. The repertoire holds 500,000 to 800,000 distinct CDR3 sequences, with approximately 29% as singletons. The chain joins TRBV6-1 to TRBJ1-2; D unclear. The origin of this receptor is a female donor with Graves disease. This specimen consisted of peripheral blood mononuclear cells (PBMCs), obtained when the disease was refractory, from a patient treated with antithyroid drugs. The CDR3 is CASSEVDNYGYTF. The CDR3, as DNA: TGTGCCAGCAGTGAAGTAGATAACTATGGCTACACCTTC.